This TCR beta chain was recovered during a study of metastatic and nonmetastatic thyroid tumors. Across the study: It was across blood and tumor or nodule tissue from malignant and benign thyroid patients that repertoires were compared.

Using MiXCR, TCRdb re-called clones from the PCR reads. The sample has 21,000 or so clones, roughly 22% seen once; the top ten hold 25% to 35%. With respect to this clone: At one end the junction does not follow the germline gene, possibly because of a read error. Other nucleotide sequences from this sample produce the same CDR3.

Thyroid surgery was performed in patients who had received no treatment beforehand. The sample taken for sequencing was blood. The sequence was collected from a female donor with papillary thyroid cancer or a benign thyroid nodule (not recorded which). Some clones in this sample may be carry-over from other donors' samples.

The CDR3 is CSAYLGQTSYGYTF. In DNA, the CDR3 is TGCAGTGCCTACTTGGGACAGACGAGCTATGGATACACGTTC. V usage is TRBV20-1 and J usage is TRBJ1-2, with 7 bases that match TRBD1. This CDR3 has 14 residues. From germline, CDR1 is DFQATT and CDR2 SNEGSKA (reference sequence).